These T cell receptor beta chains were read from a single sample in a study of T cell responses to AZD1222 COVID-19 vaccine. Assay used: immunoSEQ multiplex PCR; TCRdb lists only in-frame clones, some missing. Of 200,000 or so clones in the sample, 85% to 90% were seen once. Sequences were derived from peripheral blood, sampled on day 0 of AZD1222 vaccination. The origin of the receptors is an adult in good health. The CDR3 runs from the conserved cysteine through the conserved F or W. Fields, in order: D gene, J gene, clone size, V gene, CDR3 DNA, CDR3 protein. A D gene is named only where the DNA matches it firmly. Clone size, where shown, is once, few, many, or a class for clones that have expanded.

D gene: TRBD1
J gene: TRBJ2-1
clone size: -
V gene: TRBV11-2
CDR3 DNA: TGTGCCAGCAGCTTAGGGACAGGTTCCTACAATGAGCAGTTCTTC
CDR3 protein: CASSLGTGSYNEQFF

D gene: -
J gene: TRBJ2-7
clone size: -
V gene: TRBV14
CDR3 DNA: TGTGCCAGCAGCCAAGATATTGGAGGATACGAGCAGTACTTC
CDR3 protein: CASSQDIGGYEQYF

D gene: TRBD1
J gene: TRBJ1-1
clone size: few
V gene: TRBV7-2
CDR3 DNA: TGTGCCAGCACCCCAGGGGGGATGATCACTGAAGCTTTCTTT
CDR3 protein: CASTPGGMITEAFF

D gene: TRBD1
J gene: TRBJ2-3
clone size: -
V gene: TRBV5-8
CDR3 DNA: TGTGCCAGCAGCTTGGGCCGGACAGGCAACCCTAGCACAGATACGCAGTATTTT
CDR3 protein: CASSLGRTGNPSTDTQYF

D gene: -
J gene: TRBJ2-7
clone size: -
V gene: TRBV28
CDR3 DNA: TGTGCCAGCACCCTTGGAGGGGGGGCCTACGAGCAGTACTTC
CDR3 protein: CASTLGGGAYEQYF

D gene: TRBD2
J gene: TRBJ2-5
clone size: -
V gene: TRBV5-1
CDR3 DNA: TGCGCCAGCAGCTTGGGGACTAGCGCTCAAGAGACCCAGTACTTC
CDR3 protein: CASSLGTSAQETQYF

D gene: TRBD1
J gene: TRBJ1-2
clone size: -
V gene: TRBV28
CDR3 DNA: TGTGCCAGCGTGACAGGGGGTAACTATGGCTACACCTTC
CDR3 protein: CASVTGGNYGYTF

D gene: TRBD1
J gene: TRBJ1-2
clone size: -
V gene: TRBV7-9
CDR3 DNA: TGTGCCAGCAGCGTCCCAGGACAGGGATATGGCTACACCTTC
CDR3 protein: CASSVPGQGYGYTF

D gene: -
J gene: TRBJ2-2
clone size: -
V gene: TRBV29-1
CDR3 DNA: TGCAGCGCTGGCTCTCTCGGGGAGCTGTTTTTT
CDR3 protein: CSAGSLGELFF

D gene: TRBD1
J gene: TRBJ1-2
clone size: -
V gene: TRBV6-5
CDR3 DNA: TGTGCCAGCAGCCAGGACAGGGTCTATGGCTACACCTTC
CDR3 protein: CASSQDRVYGYTF

D gene: TRBD1
J gene: TRBJ1-2
clone size: -
V gene: TRBV27
CDR3 DNA: TGTGCCAGCAGTTTAGAAGGGACAGCTAACTATGGCTACACCTTC
CDR3 protein: CASSLEGTANYGYTF

D gene: TRBD1
J gene: TRBJ2-7
clone size: -
V gene: TRBV4-2
CDR3 DNA: TGTGCCAGCAGCCAAGCCCTCAGAAAAGCAGGGACAGGACGATCCTACGAGCAGTACTTC
CDR3 protein: CASSQALRKAGTGRSYEQYF

D gene: TRBD1
J gene: TRBJ2-7
clone size: -
V gene: TRBV20-1
CDR3 DNA: TGCAGTGCTAGTGGAGGGCAGGGGGCGGTTCAGCAGTACTTC
CDR3 protein: CSASGGQGAVQQYF

D gene: -
J gene: TRBJ2-1
clone size: -
V gene: TRBV28
CDR3 DNA: TGTGCCAGCAGTCCGACGGCGAGCTCCTACAATGAGCAGTTCTTC
CDR3 protein: CASSPTASSYNEQFF

D gene: -
J gene: TRBJ1-4
clone size: -
V gene: TRBV15
CDR3 DNA: TGTGCCACCAGCAGAGACGGGACGGTTAATGAAAAACTGTTTTTT
CDR3 protein: CATSRDGTVNEKLFF

D gene: TRBD1
J gene: TRBJ1-2
clone size: -
V gene: TRBV30
CDR3 DNA: TGTGCCTGGAGTTCCACAGGGGATAACTATGGCTACACCTTC
CDR3 protein: CAWSSTGDNYGYTF

D gene: -
J gene: TRBJ1-2
clone size: once
V gene: TRBV28
CDR3 DNA: TGTGCCAGCACCTTGACAGACGTTTATGGCTACACCTTC
CDR3 protein: CASTLTDVYGYTF

D gene: TRBD1
J gene: TRBJ1-4
clone size: -
V gene: TRBV7-9
CDR3 DNA: TGTGCCAGCAGCCCGACGAGACAGGGGGCCGGTGAAAAACTGTTTTTT
CDR3 protein: CASSPTRQGAGEKLFF

D gene: -
J gene: TRBJ1-2
clone size: -
V gene: TRBV28
CDR3 DNA: TGTGCCAGCAGTTTGACAGGTGATTATGGCTACACCTTC
CDR3 protein: CASSLTGDYGYTF

D gene: TRBD2
J gene: TRBJ2-5
clone size: -
V gene: TRBV9
CDR3 DNA: TGTGCCAGCAGCCTAACGGGGGGTTTGGAGACCCAGTACTTC
CDR3 protein: CASSLTGGLETQYF

D gene: -
J gene: TRBJ2-5
clone size: -
V gene: TRBV9
CDR3 DNA: TGTGCCAGCAGCGTAGCTGGGGGGCAAGAGACCCAGTACTTC
CDR3 protein: CASSVAGGQETQYF

D gene: -
J gene: TRBJ2-4
clone size: -
V gene: TRBV5-8
CDR3 DNA: TGTGCCAGCAGCTTATCTAAACAGGCGGCTCTAGCCAAAAACATTCAGTACTTC
CDR3 protein: CASSLSKQAALAKNIQYF

D gene: TRBD1
J gene: TRBJ1-5
clone size: -
V gene: TRBV19
CDR3 DNA: TGTGCCAGTAGTGAAACAGGGGGCCCCCACCCCAATCAGCCCCAGCATTTT
CDR3 protein: CASSETGGPHPNQPQHF

D gene: -
J gene: TRBJ1-2
clone size: -
V gene: TRBV7-9
CDR3 DNA: TGTGCCAGCAGCTCTTGGGCCAGTGAAGAAGGCTACACCTTC
CDR3 protein: CASSSWASEEGYTF

D gene: -
J gene: TRBJ1-5
clone size: -
V gene: TRBV28
CDR3 DNA: TGTGCCAGCAGTGCCGCCCCCCAGCCCCAGCATTTT
CDR3 protein: CASSAAPQPQHF

D gene: -
J gene: TRBJ2-6
clone size: -
V gene: TRBV25-1
CDR3 DNA: TGTGCCAGCAGTGACCCGGGTCTGACTGGGGCCAACGTCCTGACTTTC
CDR3 protein: CASSDPGLTGANVLTF

D gene: -
J gene: TRBJ2-2
clone size: -
V gene: TRBV10-3
CDR3 DNA: TGTGCCATCGGACCTAACACCGGGGAGCTGTTTTTT
CDR3 protein: CAIGPNTGELFF

D gene: TRBD1
J gene: TRBJ1-6
clone size: -
V gene: TRBV28
CDR3 DNA: TGTGCCAGCAGTGATGGACAGGGGGGACATTCACCCCTCCACTTT
CDR3 protein: CASSDGQGGHSPLHF

D gene: -
J gene: TRBJ2-3
clone size: -
V gene: TRBV24-1
CDR3 DNA: TGTGCCACCAGTGATTTCGGTAGCACAGATACGCAGTATTTT
CDR3 protein: CATSDFGSTDTQYF

D gene: -
J gene: TRBJ1-4
clone size: -
V gene: TRBV18
CDR3 DNA: TGTGCCAGCTCACCACCGTCCCCGTTTAATGAAAAACTGTTTTTT
CDR3 protein: CASSPPSPFNEKLFF

D gene: -
J gene: TRBJ2-7
clone size: -
V gene: TRBV7-2
CDR3 DNA: TGTGCCAGCAGCTTAGCTTGGCGGGGTGCAGCTGGTGAGCAGTACTTC
CDR3 protein: CASSLAWRGAAGEQYF

D gene: -
J gene: TRBJ2-2
clone size: -
V gene: TRBV10-2
CDR3 DNA: TGCGCCAGCGTTTCAGGGTGGAACACCGGGGAGCTGTTTTTT
CDR3 protein: CASVSGWNTGELFF

D gene: TRBD2
J gene: TRBJ2-5
clone size: -
V gene: TRBV29-1
CDR3 DNA: TGCAGCGCTTCGACTAGCGGGAGGGCCGGGGAGACCCAGTACTTC
CDR3 protein: CSASTSGRAGETQYF

D gene: -
J gene: TRBJ1-1
clone size: once
V gene: TRBV6-2/TRBV6-3
CDR3 DNA: TGTGCCAGCAGCTGGGACCGCCTGAACACTGAAGCTTTCTTT
CDR3 protein: CASSWDRLNTEAFF